This T cell receptor (beta chain) was recorded in a study of control samples from healthy donors and cancer patients (dated by TCRdb to about 2020). Remarks on this clone: Its cognate antigen has yet to be identified. No clone much larger than this one lies a single base away; base qualities are absent.

The library was obtained by the immunoSEQ multiplex PCR assay. Sourced from immuneACCESS, this table was stored by TCRdb with only in-frame sequences that have V and J called. A share of the clones is absent; for the studies checked, an unresolved V gene accounts for under half, and the remainder has no known explanation. The sample table shows 60,000 to 70,000 clones, and 70% to 90% are seen once. The ten largest clones take up approximately 5% of the sample. This TCR was recovered from a middle-aged man in good health. The specimen was blood.

The CDR3 here reads CASSQEGTGAYEQYF. The sequenced DNA is TGCGCCAGCAGCCAAGAAGGGACAGGGGCCTACGAGCAGTACTTC. Here the chain combines TRBV4-3 and TRBJ2-7; TRBD1 fits 10 bases in the junction. The cysteine opens and the phenylalanine closes a CDR3 of 15 amino acids. The entry retains the CDR3 DNA only, 45 bases that are in frame from base 1. The germline V gene encodes CDR1 LGHNA and CDR2 YSLEER. The germline V end is reduced by 0 bases and the J end by 2 bases; junction bases left unmatched: 1.